A single sample is the source of the 25 T cell receptor beta chains below, sequenced in a study of technical replicates of blood from a few donors. The data were produced by immunoSEQ multiplex PCR, yet TCRdb's version contains in-frame clones alone and is incomplete. The sample records 84,000 or so clones, just under 95% being singletons. The sequenced sample was T cells isolated from PBMCs. The source of these receptors is a human donor in good health.

The gene calls are TRBV7-9 and TRBJ2-7, with 7 nucleotides matching TRBD1. Looked up from germline, CDR1 is SEHNR and CDR2 is FQNEAQ (reference sequence). With V trimmed by 4 bases and J by 4 bases, 10 bases remained unmatched. CDR3 size: 15 residues. The CDR3 bases are TGTGCCAGCAGCTCAAGAGGGACAGAATTTTACGAGCAGTACTTC. Translating gives CASSSRGTEFYEQYF.

The chain couples TRBV5-6 to TRBJ1-2, with a tentative D call TRBD1 (6 bases). Trimming cost V 4 bases and J 3 bases, with 22 bases left between them. The CDR3 is made up of 17 amino acids. Germline V lookup: CDR1 SGHDT, CDR2 YYEEEE. CDR3 sequence: CASSRPAPDRKYYGYTF. The CDR3 DNA follows: TGTGCCAGCAGCCGGCCGGCCCCCGACAGGAAATACTATGGCTACACCTTC.

CDR3 bases: TGTGCCAGTAGTAACCGGCCGGGACTAGCGGGAGGTACAGATACGCAGTATTTT. It codes for CASSNRPGLAGGTDTQYF. J is TRBJ2-3 and V is TRBV19; 15 bases line up with TRBD2. The CDR3 has 18 amino acids. The germline gives CDR1 LNHDA, CDR2 SQIVND (reference sequence). Trimming cost V 4 bases and J 3 bases; bases outside gene matches: 8.

The chain carries TRBV30 and TRBJ1-5; TRBD1 aligns across 8 bases. Trimming took 2 bases from V and 5 from J; bases not matched to a gene: 11. The V gene's germline CDR1 is GTSNPN and CDR2 SVGIG (reference sequence). CDR3 length equals 16 residues. CDR3 protein: CAWSPDRANNYQPQHF. In nucleotides, the CDR3 is TGTGCCTGGAGTCCGGACAGGGCCAATAATTATCAGCCCCAGCATTTT.

The gene calls are TRBV5-1 and TRBJ1-2; TRBD1 aligns across 10 bases. This CDR3 region has 13 residues. Germline V lookup: CDR1 SGHRS, CDR2 YFSETQ. V was clipped by 4 bases and J by 8 bases; unmatched bases: 5. CDR3 in DNA: TGCGCCAGCAGCCTGGGGACAGGGGAGGGCTACACCTTC. Amino acid sequence: CASSLGTGEGYTF.

The V and J genes are TRBV27 and TRBJ1-1; TRBD1 is a possible D gene (5 bases). Germline loops: CDR1 MNHEY, CDR2 SMNVEV (reference sequence). V was clipped by 2 bases and J by 11 bases, with 21 bases between them. The length of the CDR3 is 15 residues. The CDR3 is CASSLKGVRNLPAFF. As DNA, the CDR3 is TGTGCCAGCAGTTTAAAAGGGGTCAGGAACCTTCCTGCTTTCTTT.

The chain links TRBV11-2 to TRBJ1-4, with D perhaps matching TRBD1 (6 bases). The germline gives CDR1 SGHAT, CDR2 FQNNGV. CDR3 length: 13 residues. Trimming removed 5 bases at V and 9 bases at J, with 13 bases between. The CDR3 bases are TGTGCCAGCAGCCCCAGGGACATCAAAAAACTGTTTTTT. Residues: CASSPRDIKKLFF.

The J gene is TRBJ2-7, the V gene TRBV28, with D possibly being TRBD2 (6 bases). The CDR3 totals 14 residues. Trimming shortened V by 6 bases and J by 3 bases, and 15 bases separated the two germline ends. In germline, CDR1 is MDHEN, CDR2 SYDVKM. CDR3 protein: CASSRLGTFYEQYF. As DNA, the CDR3 is TGTGCCAGCAGCCGACTTGGGACTTTCTACGAGCAGTACTTC.

This clone was found once. J is TRBJ1-2 and V is TRBV27; D may be TRBD1 (5 bases). V lost 2 bases, J lost 8 bases, and 12 bases lay in between. CDR3 length equals 13 residues. Germline V gene sequence: CDR1 MNHEY, CDR2 SMNVEV (reference sequence). CDR3 sequence: CASSLGGYRGYTF. The DNA of the CDR3 is TGTGCCAGCAGTTTAGGGGGGTATAGAGGCTACACCTTC.

The chain couples TRBV9 to TRBJ1-2, with D perhaps TRBD1 (6 bases). V lost 0 bases, J lost 4 bases, and 16 bases lay in between. This CDR3 is built from 16 residues. From germline, CDR1 is SGDLS and CDR2 YYNGEE. For the CDR3, the DNA is TGTGCCAGCAGCGTAGCTGCGGACAGAGTCCTCTATGGCTACACCTTC. It yields the protein CASSVAADRVLYGYTF.

The genes are TRBV14 and TRBJ1-6; 9 bases agree with TRBD1. The CDR3 has 16 amino acids. Trimming removed 2 bases from V and 9 bases from J; junction bases left unmatched: 8. Germline CDR1 SGHDN, CDR2 FVKESK. The CDR3 coding sequence is TGTGCCAGCAGCCAAACAGGGGGCGGAGGAAGTTCACCCCTCCACTTT. It specifies CASSQTGGGGSSPLHF. The full variable domain, in which reference TRBV14 and TRBJ1-6 provide the parts outside the CDR3, is EAGVTQFPSHSVIEKGQTVTLRCDPISGHDNLYWYRRVMGKEIKFLLHFVKESKQDESGMPNNRFLAERTGGTYSTLKVQPAELEDSGVYFCASSQTGGGGSSPLHFGNGTRLTVT.

The rearrangement uses TRBV18 and TRBJ2-1, with 7 bases matching TRBD2. Germline V gene lookup returns CDR1 KGHSH and CDR2 LQKENI. This CDR3 has 13 amino acids. V was clipped by 3 bases and J by 6 bases; unmatched bases: 2. CDR3 in amino acids: CASSPGEGNEQFF. For the CDR3, the DNA is TGTGCCAGCTCACCTGGGGAGGGCAATGAGCAGTTCTTC. Complete variable domain (other parts from reference TRBV18 and TRBJ2-1): NAGVMQNPRHLVRRRGQEARLRCSPMKGHSHVYWYRQLPEEGLKFMVYLQKENIIDESGMPKERFSAEFPKEGPSILRIQQVVRGDSAAYFCASSPGEGNEQFFGPGTRLTVL.

V gene TRBV6-5 combines with J gene TRBJ2-3; 8 bases agree with TRBD1. Germline-derived CDR1 and CDR2 are MNHEY and SVGAGI. This CDR3 is built from 13 residues. V gave up 8 bases and J gave up 8 bases; unmatched junction bases: 9. The CDR3 reads CASGWTGWVTQYF. The CDR3, as DNA: TGTGCCAGCGGGTGGACAGGGTGGGTTACGCAGTATTTT.

The V call is TRBV2, the J call TRBJ2-1; D perhaps matches TRBD2 (5 bases). There are 14 residues in the CDR3. V gave up 3 bases and J gave up 2 bases, with 8 bases separating them. Germline CDR1 and CDR2: SNHLY and FYNNEI. The CDR3 is CASSDGVPYNEQFF. CDR3 in DNA: TGTGCCAGCAGTGACGGGGTCCCCTACAATGAGCAGTTCTTC.

V gene TRBV19 combines with J gene TRBJ1-2; D perhaps matches TRBD1 (6 bases). CDR1 is LNHDA and CDR2 is SQIVND in the germline V gene (reference sequence). The V gene lost 9 bases and the J gene lost 1 base, with 21 bases spanning the gap. CDR3 length: 16 amino acids. For the CDR3, the DNA is TGTGCCAGCCGGCTGGGACACCTCTTGGGTAACTATGGCTACACCTTC. Residues: CASRLGHLLGNYGYTF.

The chain employs TRBV7-3 and TRBJ2-2; D gene ambiguous. Deletions cut 6 bases from V and 5 bases from J, with 16 bases between. Germline CDR1 reads SGHTA; CDR2 reads FQGTGA. This CDR3 contains 15 residues. CDR3 residues: CASSPPGSNTGELFF. CDR3 sequence (DNA): TGTGCCAGCAGTCCCCCGGGTTCAAATACCGGGGAGCTGTTTTTT.

V is TRBV5-1 and J is TRBJ2-3; 8 bases are shared with TRBD2. Germline values: CDR1 SGHRS, CDR2 YFSETQ. This CDR3 region has 15 residues. J lost 0 bases, V lost 4 bases, and 4 bases had no gene match. CDR3 region: CASSVTSGSTDTQYF. As DNA, the CDR3 is TGCGCCAGCAGCGTCACTAGCGGTAGCACAGATACGCAGTATTTT.

The chain has TRBV6-1 and TRBJ1-5; D gene ambiguous. Germline CDR1 MNHNS, CDR2 SASEGT. The CDR3 consists of 13 residues. Trimming left V 1 base short and J 4 bases short, with 5 bases between. CDR3 sequence reads: CASSEGGNQPQHF. The CDR3 region has the DNA TGTGCCAGCAGTGAAGGCGGGAATCAGCCCCAGCATTTT.

The genes are TRBV7-7 and TRBJ2-5, with TRBD2 identical over 7 bases. The CDR3 consists of 8 residues. Germline V gene data show CDR1 as SSHAT and CDR2 as FNYEAQ (reference sequence). The CDR3 coding sequence is TGTGCTAGCCCGGGGGGGTACTTC. Translation gives CASPGGYF.

The rearrangement links TRBV13 to TRBJ1-1; D is unresolved. The CDR3 sequence is 12 residues long. Germline CDR1 reads PRHDT; CDR2 reads FYEKMQ (reference sequence). V was shortened by 1 base and J by 7 bases, with 7 bases between the two germline ends. DNA of the CDR3: TGTGCCAGCAGCTTAGTTAGTGGTGAAGCTTTCTTT. It encodes CASSLVSGEAFF.

Regarding this clone: This specimen includes other DNA sequences encoding the same CDR3. The chain joins TRBV27 to TRBJ1-2; D not certain. CDR1 MNHEY and CDR2 SMNVEV come from the germline V gene (reference sequence). The ends were cut back, 2 bases at V and 5 bases at J, with 6 bases in the middle. The CDR3 has 12 amino acids. The CDR3 nucleotides are TGTGCCAGCAGTTTACGGGGTTATGGCTACACCTTC. Its protein product is CASSLRGYGYTF.

The rearrangement links TRBV2 to TRBJ2-3; D is perhaps TRBD2 (7 bases). This CDR3 contains 16 residues. The germline gives CDR1 SNHLY, CDR2 FYNNEI. Trimming shortened V by 3 bases and J by 4 bases, and 17 bases separated the two germline ends. CDR3 nucleotide sequence: TGTGCCAGCAGTGACTCCAGGGGAGGGCTATCAGATACGCAGTATTTT. Protein product: CASSDSRGGLSDTQYF.

The chain has TRBV5-6 and TRBJ2-5; 8 positions match TRBD2. The ends lost 4 bases at V and 4 bases at J; junction bases unmatched: 6. The CDR3 totals 14 residues. The germline V gene has CDR1 SGHDT and CDR2 YYEEEE. CDR3: CASSPRGGRETQYF. The CDR3 DNA follows: TGTGCCAGCAGCCCCCGGGGGGGGCGAGAGACCCAGTACTTC.

V and J are TRBV28 and TRBJ1-3; D not resolved. The CDR3 totals 16 residues. The V and J ends lost 0 bases and 1 base respectively, with 10 bases between them. CDR1 is MDHEN, CDR2 SYDVKM, per germline. The CDR3 sequence is CASSLWSGRSGNTIYF. In DNA, the CDR3 is TGTGCCAGCAGTTTATGGTCTGGGAGGTCTGGAAACACCATATATTTT.

The chain links TRBV6-5 to TRBJ1-3; 7 nucleotides agree with TRBD1. The germline V gene has CDR1 MNHEY and CDR2 SVGAGI. V shed 6 bases and J 4 bases; nucleotides not matched to a gene: 6. The CDR3 has 14 residues. The chain's CDR3 is CASSTGQAGNTIYF. In DNA form, the CDR3 reads TGTGCCAGCAGCACCGGACAGGCGGGAAACACCATATATTTT.